Sequencing of this TCR beta chain was carried out in a study of cytomegalovirus exposure and HLA in healthy donors. Study-wide context: Early release data held around 82 million unique TCRs from HLA-typed donors.

CDR1 GTSNPN and CDR2 SVGIG come from the germline V gene (reference sequence). CDR3 length equals 14 residues. V was shortened by 0 bases and J by 2 bases, with 11 bases between the two germline ends. Researchers ran the PCR with 60 Vbeta and 13 Jbeta primers. The assay was immunoSEQ multiplex PCR, and TCRdb's table has in-frame clones only and misses some. The sample includes over 150,000 clones, approximately 71% of them seen just once. This sequence joins TRBV30 and TRBJ2-7; the D gene is possibly TRBD2 (7 bases). This sequence was found in a male donor in good health and CMV-seronegative. Sequenced sample: PBMCs. For the CDR3, the DNA is TGTGCCTGGAGTGTTTCGGGGGGCACCTACGAGCAGTACTTC. It translates to CAWSVSGGTYEQYF.